This T cell receptor beta chain was captured in a study of blood T cell repertoires in COVID-19. A word on this clone: At one end, the junction sequence differs from germline, possibly due to a read error.

The data were produced by immunoSEQ multiplex PCR, yet TCRdb's version contains in-frame clones alone and is incomplete. This sample has fewer than 80,000 clones, with roughly 89% found just once. Germline V gives CDR1 WNHNN, CDR2 SYGVQD (reference sequence). The CDR3 is made up of 14 amino acids. Sequenced material: peripheral blood. V gene TRBV10-1 combines with J gene TRBJ1-4; D perhaps matches TRBD1 (6 bases). The TCR sequence derives from a young man with acute or convalescent COVID-19. DNA of the CDR3: TGCGCCAGCAGTGGTGGGACAACAAATGAAAAACTGTTTTTT. As protein: CASSGGTTNEKLFF.